One T cell receptor beta chain is described in this entry. Eligibility required advanced solid tumors lacking tumor-infiltrating lymphocytes. The germline gives CDR1 DFQATT, CDR2 SNEGSKA (reference sequence). The germline V and J ends were trimmed by 3 bases and 7 bases, with 6 bases remaining between them. The CDR3 consists of 10 residues. This sample was included in a study of low-dose radiotherapy and immunotherapy resistance in tumors. Overall study context: Cyclophosphamide was given intravenously at 200 mg/m2 every two weeks, and each dose came one day before radiation and immunotherapy.

First-strand cDNA relied on TRAV- and TRBV-specific primers spanning alpha and beta chains. TCR amplification ran approximately 22 PCR cycles using constant-region and V-primer adapter primers. After the mRNA was isolated, it was amplified using in vitro transcription. TCRdb reprocessed the reads with MiXCR, giving one entry per CDR3 protein. Here the sample spans just over 14,000 distinct CDR3 sequences, roughly 52% being singletons. The receptor was isolated from a human donor with advanced metastatic prostate, ovarian, gallbladder or colorectal cancer (not recorded which). This table probably holds off-target reads from a library built for another chain. The genes are TRBV20-1 and TRBJ1-2; D remains ambiguous. CDR3 sequence: CSASEFGYTF. CDR3 nucleotides: TGCAGTGCTAGTGAGTTTGGCTACACCTTC.